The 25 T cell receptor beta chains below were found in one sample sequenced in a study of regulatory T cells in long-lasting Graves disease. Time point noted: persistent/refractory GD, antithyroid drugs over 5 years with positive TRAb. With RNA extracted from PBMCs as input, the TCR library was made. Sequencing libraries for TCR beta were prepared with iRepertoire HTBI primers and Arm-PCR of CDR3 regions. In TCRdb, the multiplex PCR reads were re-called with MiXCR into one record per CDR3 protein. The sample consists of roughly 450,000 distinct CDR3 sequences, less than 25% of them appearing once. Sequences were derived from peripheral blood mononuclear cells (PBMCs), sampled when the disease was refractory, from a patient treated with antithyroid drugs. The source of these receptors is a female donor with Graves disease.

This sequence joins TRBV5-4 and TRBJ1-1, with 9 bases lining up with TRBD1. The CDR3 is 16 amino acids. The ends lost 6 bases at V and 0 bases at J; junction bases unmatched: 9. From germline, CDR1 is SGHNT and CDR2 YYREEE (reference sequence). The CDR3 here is CASTRTGATLNTEAFF. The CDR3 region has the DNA TGTGCCAGCACCCGGACAGGGGCGACTTTGAACACTGAAGCTTTCTTT.

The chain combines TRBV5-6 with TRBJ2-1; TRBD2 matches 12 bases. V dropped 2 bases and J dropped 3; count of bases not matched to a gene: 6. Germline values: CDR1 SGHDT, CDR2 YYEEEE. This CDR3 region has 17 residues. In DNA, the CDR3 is TGTGCCAGCAGCTTCCCACGACTAGCGGGGGACTACAATGAGCAGTTCTTC. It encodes CASSFPRLAGDYNEQFF. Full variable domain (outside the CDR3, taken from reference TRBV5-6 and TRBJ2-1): DAGVTQSPTHLIKTRGQQVTLRCSPKSGHDTVSWYQQALGQGPQFIFQYYEEEERQRGNFPDRFSGHQFPNYSSELNVNALLLGDSALYLCASSFPRLAGDYNEQFFGPGTRLTVL.

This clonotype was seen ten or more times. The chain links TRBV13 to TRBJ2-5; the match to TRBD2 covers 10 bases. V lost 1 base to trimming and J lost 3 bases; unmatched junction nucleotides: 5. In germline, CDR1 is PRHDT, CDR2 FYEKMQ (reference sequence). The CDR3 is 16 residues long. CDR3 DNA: TGTGCCAGCAGCTTAGAGTTGGGACTAGCGAAAGAGACCCAGTACTTC. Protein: CASSLELGLAKETQYF.

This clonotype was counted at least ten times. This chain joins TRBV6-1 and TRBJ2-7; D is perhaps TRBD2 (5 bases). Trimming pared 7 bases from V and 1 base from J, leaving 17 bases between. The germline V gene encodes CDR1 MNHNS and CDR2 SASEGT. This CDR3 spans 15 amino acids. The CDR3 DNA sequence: TGTGCCAGCATCCAACCGGGGAAAGATTCCTACGAGCAGTACTTC. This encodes CASIQPGKDSYEQYF.

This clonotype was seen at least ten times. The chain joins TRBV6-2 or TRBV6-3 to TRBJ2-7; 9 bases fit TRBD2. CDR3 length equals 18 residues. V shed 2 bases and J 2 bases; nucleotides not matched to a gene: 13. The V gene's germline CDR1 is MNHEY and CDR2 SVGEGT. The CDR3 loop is CASSYRISGRQGAYEQYF. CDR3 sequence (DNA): TGTGCCAGCAGTTACAGAATAAGCGGGAGGCAGGGGGCCTACGAGCAGTACTTC.

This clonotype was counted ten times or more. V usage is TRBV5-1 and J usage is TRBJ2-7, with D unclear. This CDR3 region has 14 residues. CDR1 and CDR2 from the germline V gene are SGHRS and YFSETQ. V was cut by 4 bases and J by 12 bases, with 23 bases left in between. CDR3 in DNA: TGCGCCAGCAGCCCGGTGGGGTCCCCCTCTTCTCGGTACTTC. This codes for CASSPVGSPSSRYF.

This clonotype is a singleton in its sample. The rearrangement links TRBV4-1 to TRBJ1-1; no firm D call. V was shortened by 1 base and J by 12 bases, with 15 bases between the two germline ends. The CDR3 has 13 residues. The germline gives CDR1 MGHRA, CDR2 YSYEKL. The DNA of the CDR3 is TGCGCCAGCAGCCAAGTCGGTATCGTGAGGTCTTTCTTT. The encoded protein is CASSQVGIVRSFF.

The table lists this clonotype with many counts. The CDR3, as DNA: TGTGCCAGTAGTATAGTTGGCAGCAATCAGCCCCAGCATTTT. Its translation: CASSIVGSNQPQHF. The chain joins TRBV19 to TRBJ1-5; D gene unclear. The CDR3 is made up of 14 amino acids. Germline-derived CDR1 and CDR2 are LNHDA and SQIVND (reference sequence). Trimming cost V 1 base and J 1 base, with 5 bases left between them.

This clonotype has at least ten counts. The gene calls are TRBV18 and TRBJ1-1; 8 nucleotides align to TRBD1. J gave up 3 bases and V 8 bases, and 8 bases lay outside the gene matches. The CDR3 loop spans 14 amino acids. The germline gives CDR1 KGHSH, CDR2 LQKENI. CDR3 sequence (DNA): TGTGCCAGCGCCCCTCGGACAGGGTACACTGAAGCTTTCTTT. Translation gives CASAPRTGYTEAFF.

The CDR3 DNA follows: TGTGCCAGCAGCTTAGGCCCACAGGGGGCCGGCTATGGCTACACCTTC. Translated, it gives CASSLGPQGAGYGYTF. This chain joins TRBV7-2 and TRBJ1-2; 9 bases align to TRBD1. V gave up 1 base and J gave up 4 bases; unmatched junction bases: 7. The CDR3 runs 16 residues. Germline V gives CDR1 SGHTA, CDR2 FQGNSA.

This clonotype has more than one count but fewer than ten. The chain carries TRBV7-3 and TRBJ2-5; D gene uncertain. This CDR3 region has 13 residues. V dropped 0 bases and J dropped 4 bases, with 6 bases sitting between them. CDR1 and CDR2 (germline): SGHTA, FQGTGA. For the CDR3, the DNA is TGTGCCAGCAGCTTAACCCTCAGAGAGACCCAGTACTTC. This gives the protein CASSLTLRETQYF.

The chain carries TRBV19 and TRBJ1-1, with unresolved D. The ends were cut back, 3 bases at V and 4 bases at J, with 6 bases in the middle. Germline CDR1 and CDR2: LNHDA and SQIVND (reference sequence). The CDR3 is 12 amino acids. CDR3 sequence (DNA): TGTGCCAGTAGTATTATGGGCACTGAAGCTTTCTTT. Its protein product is CASSIMGTEAFF.

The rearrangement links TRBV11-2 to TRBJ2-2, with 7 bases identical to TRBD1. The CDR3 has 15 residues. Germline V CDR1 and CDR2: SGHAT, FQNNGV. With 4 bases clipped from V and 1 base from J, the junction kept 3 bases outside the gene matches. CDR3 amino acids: CASSSGQMNTGELFF. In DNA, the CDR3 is TGTGCCAGCAGCTCGGGACAGATGAACACCGGGGAGCTGTTTTTT.

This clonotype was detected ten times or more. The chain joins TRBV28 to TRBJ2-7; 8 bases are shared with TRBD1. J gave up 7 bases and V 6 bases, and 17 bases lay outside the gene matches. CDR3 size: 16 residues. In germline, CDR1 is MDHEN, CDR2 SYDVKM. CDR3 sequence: CASRSDRGEKGREQYF. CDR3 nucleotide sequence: TGTGCCAGCAGGTCCGACAGGGGCGAGAAAGGTCGGGAGCAGTACTTC.

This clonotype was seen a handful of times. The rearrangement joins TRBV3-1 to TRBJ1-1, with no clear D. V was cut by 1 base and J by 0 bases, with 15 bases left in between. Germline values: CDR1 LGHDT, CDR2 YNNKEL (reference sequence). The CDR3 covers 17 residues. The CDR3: CASSQVLGVGVNTEAFF. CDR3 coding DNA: TGTGCCAGCAGCCAAGTTCTCGGGGTTGGTGTGAACACTGAAGCTTTCTTT.

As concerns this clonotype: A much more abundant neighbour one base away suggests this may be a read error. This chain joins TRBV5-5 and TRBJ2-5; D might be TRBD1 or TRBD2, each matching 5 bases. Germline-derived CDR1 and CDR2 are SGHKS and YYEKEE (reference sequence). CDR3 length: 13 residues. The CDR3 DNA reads TGTGCCAGCAGCTTGGTCCAGGGAGTAACCCGGTACTTC. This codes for CASSLVQGVTRYF.

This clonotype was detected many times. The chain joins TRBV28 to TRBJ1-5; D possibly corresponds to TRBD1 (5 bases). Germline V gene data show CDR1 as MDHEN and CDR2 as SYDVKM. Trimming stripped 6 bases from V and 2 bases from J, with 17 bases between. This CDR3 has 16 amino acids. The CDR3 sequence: CASRAGREVRNQPQHF. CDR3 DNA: TGTGCCAGCAGGGCAGGCAGGGAAGTTCGCAATCAGCCCCAGCATTTT.

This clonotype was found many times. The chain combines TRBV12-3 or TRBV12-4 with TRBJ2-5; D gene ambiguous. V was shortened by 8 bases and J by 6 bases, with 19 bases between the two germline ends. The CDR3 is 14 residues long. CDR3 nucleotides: TGTGCCAGCTGCCCGGATGTAGGTGACAAGACCCAGTACTTC. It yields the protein CASCPDVGDKTQYF.

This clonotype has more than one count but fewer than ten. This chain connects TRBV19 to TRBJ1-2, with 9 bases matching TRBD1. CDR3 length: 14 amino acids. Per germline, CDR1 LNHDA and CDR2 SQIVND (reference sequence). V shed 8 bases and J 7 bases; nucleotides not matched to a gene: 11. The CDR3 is CASQGTGMVSGYTF. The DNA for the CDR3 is TGTGCCAGTCAGGGGACAGGGATGGTGAGTGGCTACACCTTC. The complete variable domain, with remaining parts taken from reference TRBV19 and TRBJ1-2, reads DGGITQSPKYLFRKEGQNVTLSCEQNLNHDAMYWYRQDPGQGLRLIYYSQIVNDFQKGDIAEGYSVSREKKESFPLTVTSAQKNPTAFYLCASQGTGMVSGYTFGSGTRLTVV.

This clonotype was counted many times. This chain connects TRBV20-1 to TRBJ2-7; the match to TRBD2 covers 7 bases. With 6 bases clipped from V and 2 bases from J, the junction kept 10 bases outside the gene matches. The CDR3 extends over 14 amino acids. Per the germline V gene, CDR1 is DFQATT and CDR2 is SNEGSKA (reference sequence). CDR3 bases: TGCAGTGCCTCACAAGGACGGGAGGCCTACGAGCAGTACTTC. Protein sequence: CSASQGREAYEQYF.

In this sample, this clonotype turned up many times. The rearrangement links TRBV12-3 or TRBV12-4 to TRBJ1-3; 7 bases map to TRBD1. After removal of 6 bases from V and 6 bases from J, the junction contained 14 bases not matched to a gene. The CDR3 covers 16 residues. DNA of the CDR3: TGTGCCAGCAGCCCAAGACAGGGCAACATCGAAAACACCATATATTTT. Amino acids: CASSPRQGNIENTIYF.

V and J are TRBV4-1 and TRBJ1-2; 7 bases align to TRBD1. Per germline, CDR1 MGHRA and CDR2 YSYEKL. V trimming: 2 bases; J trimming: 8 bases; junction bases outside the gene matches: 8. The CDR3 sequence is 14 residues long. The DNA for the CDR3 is TGCGCCAGCAGCCAAAATGACAGGGTCGGGGGCTACACCTTC. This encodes CASSQNDRVGGYTF.

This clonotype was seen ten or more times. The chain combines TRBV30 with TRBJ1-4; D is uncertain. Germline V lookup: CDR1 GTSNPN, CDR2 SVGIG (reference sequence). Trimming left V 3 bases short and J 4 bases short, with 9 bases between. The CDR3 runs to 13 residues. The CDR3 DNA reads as TGTGCCTGGAGCGCGGCCAGTAATGAAAAACTGTTTTTT. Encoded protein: CAWSAASNEKLFF.

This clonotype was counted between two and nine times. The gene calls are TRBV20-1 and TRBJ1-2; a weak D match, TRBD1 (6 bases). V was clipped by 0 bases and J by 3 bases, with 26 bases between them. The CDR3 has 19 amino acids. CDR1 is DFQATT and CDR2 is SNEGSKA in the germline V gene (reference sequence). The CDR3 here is CSARDWALSGAGGYYGYTF. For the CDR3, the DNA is TGCAGTGCTAGAGATTGGGCCCTGTCGGGGGCCGGGGGGTACTATGGCTACACCTTC.

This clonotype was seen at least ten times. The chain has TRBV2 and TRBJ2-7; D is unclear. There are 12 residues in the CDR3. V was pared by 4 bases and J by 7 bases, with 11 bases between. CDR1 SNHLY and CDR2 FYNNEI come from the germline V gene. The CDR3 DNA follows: TGTGCCAGCAGTGTTTTCGGGTATGAGCAGTACTTC. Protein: CASSVFGYEQYF.